This T cell receptor beta chain was identified during a study of blood T cell repertoires in COVID-19. Libraries were prepared by immunoSEQ multiplex PCR; TCRdb keeps only in-frame clonotypes and omits some of them. The sample lists more than 250,000 clones, more than 80% occurring once. Sequencing was performed on peripheral blood. This TCR was sampled from a man in his late teens or twenties who had recovered from COVID-19.

CDR3 DNA: TGTGCCAGCAGCGTAGGGCCGAGCGGGCCAGATACGCAGTATTTT. This encodes CASSVGPSGPDTQYF. The J gene is TRBJ2-3, the V gene TRBV9, with a possible D match to TRBD2 (6 bases). Between the trimmed V and J ends, which lost 0 bases and 4 bases, there was a span of 12 bases. Germline CDR1 reads SGDLS; CDR2 reads YYNGEE. CDR3 length: 15 amino acids.